The 29 T cell receptor beta chains given below trace back to one sample, sequenced in a study of T cells in Graves' hyperthyroidism and ophthalmopathy. Amplification yielded TCR beta CDR3 regions, with RNA transcripts as the source. HTBI primers drove first-round RT-PCR of the TCR CDR3. One entry per CDR3 protein, called by TCRdb with MiXCR from the multiplex PCR reads. The data contain hundreds of thousands of distinct CDR3 sequences, roughly 16% of them singletons. The sequenced sample was blood. The origin of the receptors is a middle-aged woman with Graves' ophthalmopathy.

The chain has TRBV6-2 or TRBV6-3 and TRBJ2-1; no reliable D call. CDR3 size: 15 residues. Trimming removed 7 bases from V and 6 bases from J, with 19 bases in between. Looked up from germline, CDR1 is MNHEY and CDR2 is SVGEGT. For the CDR3, the DNA is TGTGCCAGCACCAGAAGACAAGGAACATTCAATGAGCAGTTCTTC. Its protein product is CASTRRQGTFNEQFF.

Ten or more counts support this clonotype. The CDR3, as DNA: TGTGCCTGGATCGGAACAAGTGGTCGGTGGAATCAGCCCCAGCATTTT. This translates into CAWIGTSGRWNQPQHF. The rearrangement uses TRBV30 and TRBJ1-5; D not resolved. The ends were cut back, 4 bases at V and 4 bases at J, with 20 bases in the middle. Germline lookup yields CDR1 GTSNPN and CDR2 SVGIG (reference sequence). The CDR3 is made up of 16 amino acids.

This clonotype was recorded many times. The gene calls are TRBV30 and TRBJ2-3; 10 bases map to TRBD2. After removal of 3 bases from V and 3 bases from J, the junction contained 6 bases not matched to a gene. This CDR3 is built from 15 residues. CDR1 GTSNPN and CDR2 SVGIG come from the germline V gene (reference sequence). DNA of the CDR3: TGTGCCTGGAGCGAAAGACTAGCGGGTACAGATACGCAGTATTTT. It encodes CAWSERLAGTDTQYF. The whole variable domain, filled in from reference TRBV30 and TRBJ2-3, reads SQTIHQWPATLVQPVGSPLSLECTVEGTSNPNLYWYRQAAGRGLQLLFYSVGIGQISSEVPQNLSASRPQDRQFILSSKKLLLSDSGFYLCAWSERLAGTDTQYFGPGTRLTVL.

The chain carries TRBV6-2 or TRBV6-3 and TRBJ1-5, with 9 positions matching TRBD1. The trim removed 2 bases at V and 6 bases at J, leaving 5 bases unmatched. CDR3 length equals 15 residues. The V gene's germline CDR1 is MNHEY and CDR2 SVGEGT. CDR3: CASSYVGQGPQPQHF. The CDR3 nucleotides are TGTGCCAGCAGTTACGTGGGACAGGGTCCTCAGCCCCAGCATTTT.

The table lists this clonotype with many counts. The V and J genes are TRBV30 and TRBJ2-5; a weak D match, TRBD1 (6 bases). V gave up 1 base and J gave up 5 bases, with 17 bases separating them. CDR3 length: 15 residues. Germline CDR1 GTSNPN, CDR2 SVGIG (reference sequence). In DNA, the CDR3 is TGTGCCTGGAGTGCACCGGGACACCGAATCGAGACCCAGTACTTC. Translated: CAWSAPGHRIETQYF.

This clonotype came up many times. The V gene is TRBV30, the J gene TRBJ1-5, with D maybe TRBD1 (5 bases). The CDR3 loop spans 13 amino acids. Germline V gene sequence: CDR1 GTSNPN, CDR2 SVGIG (reference sequence). Trimming removed 5 bases from V and 5 bases from J, with 13 bases in between. The CDR3 region is CAWGIHRHQPQHF. The DNA of the CDR3 is TGTGCCTGGGGCATTCACAGGCATCAGCCCCAGCATTTT. The full variable domain, with the rest looked up from reference TRBV30 and TRBJ1-5, is SQTIHQWPATLVQPVGSPLSLECTVEGTSNPNLYWYRQAAGRGLQLLFYSVGIGQISSEVPQNLSASRPQDRQFILSSKKLLLSDSGFYLCAWGIHRHQPQHFGDGTRLSIL.

Concerning this clonotype itself: Since a much larger clone is just one base distant, this may be a read error. V gene TRBV5-1 combines with J gene TRBJ2-3; 14 bases fit TRBD2. CDR1 is SGHRS and CDR2 is YFSETQ in the germline V gene. The CDR3 has 17 amino acids. V was pared by 4 bases and J by 2 bases, with 6 bases of the junction left unmatched. The CDR3 coding sequence is TGCGCCAGCAGCAACGGACTAGCGGGAGGTAACACAGATACGCAGTATTTT. Translation gives CASSNGLAGGNTDTQYF.

This clonotype was counted ten times or more. CDR3 DNA: TGTGCCACCAGCACGCAGCTAGTTCAGCCCCAGCATTTT. This codes for CATSTQLVQPQHF. The chain combines TRBV15 with TRBJ1-5; D uncertain. This CDR3 comprises 13 residues. V lost 4 bases, J lost 6 bases, and 10 bases lay in between. Germline lookup yields CDR1 LNHNV and CDR2 YYDKDF (reference sequence).

This clonotype was seen at least ten times. The V call is TRBV15, the J call TRBJ2-3, with 13 bases identical to TRBD2. CDR1 and CDR2 (germline): LNHNV, YYDKDF (reference sequence). The trim removed 0 bases at V and 5 bases at J, leaving 2 bases unmatched. The CDR3 extends over 16 amino acids. CDR3 loop: CATSREGTSGIDTQYF. The DNA of the CDR3 is TGTGCCACCAGCAGAGAGGGGACTAGCGGGATAGATACGCAGTATTTT.

This sequence joins TRBV6-1 and TRBJ1-2; possible D gene TRBD1, 5 bases. Germline V gene data show CDR1 as MNHNS and CDR2 as SASEGT. There are 13 residues in the CDR3. V lost 6 bases, J lost 5 bases, and 13 bases lay in between. CDR3 sequence reads: CASRLTGGYGYTF. The CDR3 DNA reads as TGTGCCAGCAGGCTGACTGGGGGGTATGGCTACACCTTC.

This clonotype was detected a few times. The chain uses TRBV3-1 and TRBJ1-1; D call uncertain. The germline gives CDR1 LGHDT, CDR2 YNNKEL (reference sequence). The CDR3 runs 13 residues. V was pared by 4 bases and J by 5 bases, with 11 bases between. The CDR3, as DNA: TGTGCCAGCAGCCCCCGAGGTAAGACTGAAGCTTTCTTT. As protein: CASSPRGKTEAFF.

Ten or more counts support this clonotype. This chain links TRBV2 with TRBJ2-1; tentatively, D is TRBD1 (5 bases). Deletions cut 7 bases from V and 6 bases from J, with 16 bases between. The CDR3 is made up of 14 amino acids. CDR1 SNHLY and CDR2 FYNNEI come from the germline V gene. The CDR3 nucleotides are TGTGCCAGCACCCAGGGTTATGGACCCAATGAGCAGTTCTTC. Translating it yields CASTQGYGPNEQFF.

The chain couples TRBV6-1 to TRBJ1-5; D is ambiguous. V lost 6 bases and J lost 5, with 17 bases in between. This CDR3 region has 15 residues. The V gene's germline CDR1 is MNHNS and CDR2 SASEGT. The CDR3 DNA reads TGTGCCAGCAGCCACACCGGGCGAGAGGATCAGCCCCAGCATTTT. Its translation is CASSHTGREDQPQHF.

The chain carries TRBV2 and TRBJ2-5; 7 bases line up with TRBD1. Germline CDR1 reads SNHLY; CDR2 reads FYNNEI. The CDR3 is made up of 12 amino acids. Unmatched junction bases numbered 9, after V lost 4 bases and J lost 13 bases. The CDR3 DNA sequence: TGTGCCAGCAGTGGGGTGCGACAGGGTCCGTACTTC. As protein: CASSGVRQGPYF.

At least ten counts were recorded for this clonotype. The chain couples TRBV30 to TRBJ2-7; a weak D match, TRBD2 (5 bases). In germline, CDR1 is GTSNPN, CDR2 SVGIG (reference sequence). Deletions cut 8 bases from V and 0 bases from J, with 17 bases between. CDR3 length equals 14 residues. The CDR3 sequence is CAGGSSHSSYEQYF. CDR3 bases: TGTGCCGGCGGATCTAGCCATAGCTCCTACGAGCAGTACTTC.

This clonotype showed up many times. The rearrangement links TRBV20-1 to TRBJ2-7; a weak D match, TRBD2 (5 bases). The CDR3 loop spans 13 amino acids. V was shortened by 1 base and J by 3 bases, with 10 bases between the two germline ends. Germline V lookup: CDR1 DFQATT, CDR2 SNEGSKA (reference sequence). The CDR3 bases are TGCAGTGCTAGAGTACTAGGAGACTACGAGCAGTACTTC. Protein: CSARVLGDYEQYF.

This clonotype came up many times. The chain employs TRBV6-5 and TRBJ1-5; weak D call: TRBD1 (6 bases). Germline CDR1 is MNHEY and CDR2 is SVGAGI. V was trimmed by 3 bases and J by 4 bases, leaving 13 bases between them. The CDR3 spans 15 residues. The CDR3 region has the DNA TGTGCCAGCAGTTATGGCGGCAGGGGTAATCAGCCCCAGCATTTT. Protein sequence: CASSYGGRGNQPQHF.

In its sample, this clonotype was seen many times. The chain has TRBV5-8 and TRBJ2-3; a weak D match, TRBD2 (5 bases). This CDR3 spans 17 amino acids. Germline CDR1 and CDR2: SGHTS and YDEGEE. The germline V and J ends were trimmed by 0 bases and 5 bases, with 19 bases remaining between them. DNA for the CDR3: TGTGCCAGCAGCTTGGAAGGGAGAGGGAGATCAGGAGATACGCAGTATTTT. This translates into CASSLEGRGRSGDTQYF.

The V and J genes are TRBV30 and TRBJ2-1; TRBD2 aligns across 10 bases. Germline lookup yields CDR1 GTSNPN and CDR2 SVGIG (reference sequence). The CDR3 is 16 amino acids. Trimming cost V 3 bases and J 2 bases; bases outside gene matches: 7. The CDR3: CAWRERGGITYNEQFF. The CDR3 nucleotides read TGTGCCTGGAGGGAGCGGGGGGGGATAACCTACAATGAGCAGTTCTTC. The entire variable domain, with the rest obtained from reference TRBV30 and TRBJ2-1, is as follows: SQTIHQWPATLVQPVGSPLSLECTVEGTSNPNLYWYRQAAGRGLQLLFYSVGIGQISSEVPQNLSASRPQDRQFILSSKKLLLSDSGFYLCAWRERGGITYNEQFFGPGTRLTVL.

The sample holds many counts of this clonotype. J is TRBJ2-7 and V is TRBV12-3 or TRBV12-4, with unresolved D. The CDR3 is 15 amino acids. Trimming took off 3 bases at V and 5 bases at J, with 17 bases between the two ends. CDR3 sequence reads: CASSFSASLGNEQYF. The CDR3 DNA reads TGTGCCAGCAGTTTTTCGGCTAGTTTAGGGAACGAGCAGTACTTC.

The chain uses TRBV9 and TRBJ2-5; 13 bases line up with TRBD2. V lost 4 bases and J lost 0; bases outside the gene matches: 3. This CDR3 has 16 amino acids. CDR1 is SGDLS and CDR2 is YYNGEE in the germline V gene. CDR3 sequence reads: CASSQGLAGNQETQYF. CDR3 bases: TGTGCCAGCAGCCAGGGACTAGCGGGGAACCAAGAGACCCAGTACTTC.

This clonotype was counted ten times or more. V usage is TRBV2 and J usage is TRBJ1-2, with 7 bases fitting TRBD1. The V and J ends lost 5 bases and 4 bases, in that order; junction bases with no gene match: 13. The CDR3 extends over 16 amino acids. Germline V CDR1 and CDR2: SNHLY, FYNNEI. The CDR3 sequence: CASSWDSSSLFYGYTF. The CDR3 bases are TGTGCCAGCAGTTGGGACAGTTCTAGCTTGTTCTATGGCTACACCTTC. Full variable domain (missing parts from reference TRBV2 and TRBJ1-2): EPEVTQTPSHQVTQMGQEVILRCVPISNHLYFYWYRQILGQKVEFLVSFYNNEISEKSEIFDDQFSVERPDGSNFTLKIRSTKLEDSAMYFCASSWDSSSLFYGYTFGSGTRLTVV.

This clonotype was seen at least ten times. The chain is built from TRBV11-3 and TRBJ2-2; D gene unclear. CDR1 and CDR2 (germline): SGHNT, YENEEA. V lost 4 bases to trimming and J lost 4 bases, with 13 bases between them. The CDR3 consists of 15 residues. The CDR3 region has the DNA TGTGCCAGCAGCTCCCGGTGGGAAGGCACCGGGGAGCTGTTTTTT. Its translation: CASSSRWEGTGELFF. The full variable domain, completed using reference TRBV11-3 and TRBJ2-2, is EAGVVQSPRYKIIEKKQPVAFWCNPISGHNTLYWYLQNLGQGPELLIRYENEEAVDDSQLPKDRFSAERLKGVDSTLKIQPAELGDSAVYLCASSSRWEGTGELFFGEGSRLTVL.

The chain has TRBV28 and TRBJ1-1, with 7 bases aligning to TRBD1. Trimming removed 7 bases from V and 5 bases from J; junction bases left unmatched: 4. The CDR3 spans 12 residues. CDR1 MDHEN and CDR2 SYDVKM come from the germline V gene. The CDR3 nucleotides read TGTGCCAGCACCAGGGGGGAAACTGAAGCTTTCTTT. It codes for CASTRGETEAFF.

This clonotype appeared many times. The J gene is TRBJ2-1, the V gene TRBV28; 7 bases match TRBD1. Germline-derived CDR1 and CDR2 are MDHEN and SYDVKM. After removal of 6 bases from V and 0 bases from J, the junction contained 5 bases not matched to a gene. CDR3 length: 15 residues. The CDR3 DNA reads TGTGCCAGCAGACCGACAGGGATCTCCTACAATGAGCAGTTCTTC. The encoded protein is CASRPTGISYNEQFF.

This clonotype has at least ten counts. The rearrangement links TRBV28 to TRBJ1-5, with TRBD1 matching 9 bases. Germline V gene lookup returns CDR1 MDHEN and CDR2 SYDVKM. The CDR3 has 17 residues. Trimming at V came to 6 bases and at J to 2 bases, leaving 11 bases not matched to a gene. For the CDR3, the DNA is TGTGCCAGCAGGTACCGGGACAGGGTTTTGGGCAATCAGCCCCAGCATTTT. It specifies CASRYRDRVLGNQPQHF. Drawing the rest from reference TRBV28 and TRBJ1-5, the complete variable domain is DVKVTQSSRYLVKRTGEKVFLECVQDMDHENMFWYRQDPGLGLRLIYFSYDVKMKEKGDIPEGYSVSREKKERFSLILESASTNQTSMYLCASRYRDRVLGNQPQHFGDGTRLSIL.

The table lists this clonotype with many counts. This chain links TRBV5-1 with TRBJ2-1; D is perhaps TRBD1 (5 bases). The CDR3 length is 15 residues. Trimming removed 2 bases from V and 0 bases from J, with 9 bases in between. Germline lookup yields CDR1 SGHRS and CDR2 YFSETQ. CDR3: CASSFRVSSYNEQFF. CDR3 bases: TGCGCCAGCAGCTTCAGGGTCAGCTCCTACAATGAGCAGTTCTTC.

To note about this clonotype: At one boundary the junction diverges from the germline segment, which might be a read error. The V and J genes are TRBV7-7 and TRBJ2-1; 10 nucleotides agree with TRBD2. The CDR3 has 17 residues. CDR1 is SSHAT, CDR2 FNYEAQ, per germline (reference sequence). The CDR3 DNA follows: TGTGCTAGCAGCCCTAGAGCGGGAGGGGTCTCCTACAATGAGCAGTTCTTC. Its protein is CASSPRAGGVSYNEQFF.

This clonotype has ten or more counts. This rearrangement joins TRBV3-1 to TRBJ2-1; D gene unclear. The germline V gene encodes CDR1 LGHDT and CDR2 YNNKEL (reference sequence). The CDR3 runs to 13 residues. Between the trimmed V and J ends, which lost 3 bases and 6 bases, there was a span of 9 bases. CDR3 residues: CASSQALPNEQFF. CDR3 DNA: TGTGCCAGCAGCCAGGCCCTCCCCAATGAGCAGTTCTTC.